The clone carrying this T cell receptor beta chain has more than one count but fewer than ten. Its antigen is not identified. The sample comes from a study of cytomegalovirus exposure and HLA in healthy donors. 60 Vbeta and 13 Jbeta primers were used in PCR. Study processing details: Counted up in a later analysis, unique TCR beta chains came to about 80 million, with around 9.9 million shared. Produced via immunoSEQ multiplex PCR; TCRdb's table is partial and in-frame only. V and J calls and clone size are copied from that table; D and trimming were computed from the DNA. Of approximately 150,000 clones listed, approximately 79% are singletons. V lost 6 bases to trimming and J lost 5 bases; unmatched junction nucleotides: 7. Germline CDR1 and CDR2: MDHEN and SYDVKM. The CDR3 runs 15 residues. Study findings and constraints: Many donors carried some public TCRs, although rarity characterized most TCR sequences. Later analysis found that TCR beta chains associated with HLA were more clonally expanded than other, equally common chains.

The study sampled nominally healthy donors, though unrecorded immune exposures were likely. The sequence was collected from a woman in her 30s in good health and CMV-seronegative. The J gene is TRBJ1-6, the V gene TRBV28; 7 bases fit TRBD1. The sample taken for sequencing was PBMCs. CDR3 in amino acids: CASSPGQWDNSPLHF. CDR3 nucleotide sequence: TGTGCCAGCAGCCCGGGACAGTGGGATAATTCACCCCTCCACTTT.